The 30 T cell receptor beta chains below were found in one sample sequenced in a study of T-cell reconstitution after alpha-beta-depleted transplantation in children. TCRbeta library construction was performed incorporating unique molecular identifiers. Using its own MiXCR run on the PCR reads, TCRdb lists one record per CDR3 protein. The data contain 200,000 to 250,000 distinct CDR3 sequences, about 11% of them seen just once; the ten biggest clones take up 28%. The starting material was PBMCs, obtained before TCRalphabeta/CD19-depleted stem cell transplant. Every receptor here comes from a child under three years old with acute myeloid leukemia, due to receive a stem cell transplant.

The rearrangement links TRBV12-3 or TRBV12-4 to TRBJ2-3; the D call may be TRBD1 or TRBD2 (5 bases each). V was pared by 10 bases and J by 4 bases, with 18 bases between. The CDR3 loop spans 14 amino acids. This CDR3 reads CAMTTGTFSDTQYF. The CDR3 DNA is TGTGCCATGACGACCGGGACCTTCTCAGATACGCAGTATTTT.

In this sample, this clonotype turned up many times. This rearrangement joins TRBV5-6 to TRBJ1-3; D remains unclear. The CDR3 is 16 residues long. V lost 4 bases, J lost 0 bases, and 14 bases lay in between. In germline, CDR1 is SGHDT, CDR2 YYEEEE. CDR3 coding DNA: TGTGCCAGCAGCCCTCCGGGCAGGAGCTCTGGAAACACCATATATTTT. This codes for CASSPPGRSSGNTIYF.

This clonotype has ten or more counts. The chain recombines TRBV25-1 with TRBJ2-7, with unresolved D. The CDR3 has 15 residues. V lost 3 bases to trimming and J lost 0 bases, with 12 bases between them. Germline lookup yields CDR1 MGHDK and CDR2 SYGVNS. CDR3: CASSDGPSSSYEQYF. CDR3 nucleotide sequence: TGTGCCAGCAGTGATGGGCCCTCAAGCTCCTACGAGCAGTACTTC.

This clonotype was detected ten times or more. The rearrangement links TRBV20-1 to TRBJ2-4, with D possibly called TRBD1 or TRBD2 (6 bases each). This CDR3 spans 14 amino acids. Trimming took off 1 base at V and 8 bases at J, with 15 bases between the two ends. Per germline, CDR1 DFQATT and CDR2 SNEGSKA (reference sequence). CDR3: CSARVGGPKDIQYF. The CDR3 region has the DNA TGCAGTGCTAGAGTAGGGGGGCCCAAGGACATTCAGTACTTC.

This clonotype was observed many times. This chain joins TRBV28 and TRBJ2-2; D perhaps matches TRBD2 (6 bases). CDR1 is MDHEN and CDR2 is SYDVKM in the germline V gene. Trimming shortened V by 3 bases and J by 1 base, and 12 bases separated the two germline ends. The CDR3 is made up of 16 amino acids. The chain's CDR3 is CASSLPLAKNTGELFF. CDR3 nucleotides: TGTGCCAGCAGTTTGCCGCTAGCGAAGAACACCGGGGAGCTGTTTTTT.

This clonotype came up many times. The V gene is TRBV9, the J gene TRBJ2-2, with 7 positions matching TRBD1. CDR1 SGDLS and CDR2 YYNGEE come from the germline V gene. The CDR3 extends over 18 amino acids. V trimming: 4 bases; J trimming: 4 bases; junction bases outside the gene matches: 16. The CDR3 nucleotides are TGTGCCAGCAGCCCCCGGACCCTCGGGACAGTACCCACCGGGGAGCTGTTTTTT. Translation: CASSPRTLGTVPTGELFF. The full variable domain, rest sourced from reference TRBV9 and TRBJ2-2, is DSGVTQTPKHLITATGQRVTLRCSPRSGDLSVYWYQQSLDQGLQFLIQYYNGEERAKGNILERFSAQQFPDLHSELNLSSLELGDSALYFCASSPRTLGTVPTGELFFGEGSRLTVL.

In this sample, this clonotype turned up many times. This chain links TRBV7-9 with TRBJ2-2; D uncertain. CDR3 length: 13 residues. CDR1 and CDR2 from the germline V gene are SEHNR and FQNEAQ (reference sequence). V was pared by 5 bases and J by 4 bases, with 8 bases between. The CDR3 here is CASSPIATGELFF. The CDR3, as DNA: TGTGCCAGCAGCCCAATCGCCACCGGGGAGCTGTTTTTT. Together with reference TRBV7-9 and TRBJ2-2, the CDR3 gives the full variable domain: DTGVSQNPRHKITKRGQNVTFRCDPISEHNRLYWYRQTLGQGPEFLTYFQNEAQLEKSRLLSDRFSAERPKGSFSTLEIQRTEQGDSAMYLCASSPIATGELFFGEGSRLTVL.

This clonotype came up many times. The chain joins TRBV29-1 to TRBJ2-1, with 7 bases lining up with TRBD2. The CDR3 totals 13 residues. CDR1 and CDR2 (germline): SQVTM, ANQGSEA. The V segment lost 4 bases and the J segment 6 bases; nucleotides outside the gene matches: 6. For the CDR3, the DNA is TGCAGCGTTGGGGGGGGTCGCAGCAATGAGCAGTTCTTC. It specifies CSVGGGRSNEQFF.

A remark on this clonotype: This may stem from a read error, because a much larger clone lies one nucleotide away. The chain links TRBV11-3 to TRBJ2-7, with D perhaps TRBD2 (6 bases). Germline V lookup: CDR1 SGHNT, CDR2 YENEEA. The length of the CDR3 is 14 residues. CDR3 residues: CASSFLASSYEQHF. The CDR3 bases are TGTGCCAGCAGCTTTCTAGCGAGCTCCTACGAGCAGCACTTC.

This clonotype has at least ten counts. The chain links TRBV6-5 to TRBJ2-2; D call uncertain. The germline V gene has CDR1 MNHEY and CDR2 SVGAGI. This CDR3 is built from 14 residues. Trimming took 0 bases from V and 2 from J, leaving 4 bases between them. This chain's CDR3 is CASSYSKNTGELFF. The DNA for the CDR3 is TGTGCCAGCAGTTACTCTAAAAACACCGGGGAGCTGTTTTTT.

This clonotype was observed many times. The chain links TRBV14 to TRBJ1-1; D gene uncertain. In germline, CDR1 is SGHDN, CDR2 FVKESK. The CDR3 loop spans 13 amino acids. The germline V and J ends were trimmed by 8 bases and 0 bases, with 10 bases remaining between them. CDR3 amino acids: CASGRHMNTEAFF. The CDR3 DNA is TGTGCCAGCGGGAGACACATGAACACTGAAGCTTTCTTT.

There are many counts of this clonotype. The chain carries TRBV6-2 or TRBV6-3 and TRBJ1-2; D unresolved. The V gene's germline CDR1 is MNHEY and CDR2 SVGEGT. The CDR3 is 13 residues long. V was trimmed by 5 bases and J by 0 bases, leaving 7 bases between them. The CDR3 region is CASSLTTNYGYTF. The CDR3 bases are TGTGCCAGCAGTCTGACAACTAACTATGGCTACACCTTC.

This chain links TRBV7-2 with TRBJ2-3; D might be TRBD1 or TRBD2, each matching 5 bases. Germline V gene lookup returns CDR1 SGHTA and CDR2 FQGNSA. CDR3 length: 13 residues. V shed 2 bases and J shed 14 bases, with 17 bases lying between them. CDR3 nucleotide sequence: TGTGCCAGCAGCTTAAATGATGGGACCGCAACGTATTTT. Its protein product is CASSLNDGTATYF.

This clonotype was seen ten or more times. In nucleotides, the CDR3 is TGTGCCAGCAGCTTAGATCGCCGGGAGCAGTACTTC. Amino acids: CASSLDRREQYF. J is TRBJ2-7 and V is TRBV7-2; D is ambiguous. Trimming took 1 base from V and 7 from J, leaving 8 bases between them. The CDR3 runs to 12 residues. The germline V gene encodes CDR1 SGHTA and CDR2 FQGNSA.

This clonotype was seen ten or more times. The chain has TRBV20-1 and TRBJ1-2; TRBD1 might be the D (6 bases). Germline V gives CDR1 DFQATT, CDR2 SNEGSKA (reference sequence). V was clipped by 6 bases and J by 5 bases, with 16 bases between them. The CDR3 is 13 amino acids. Written as DNA, the CDR3 is TGCAGTGCCACATGGGGGGCAGAGTATGGCTACACCTTC. Its translation: CSATWGAEYGYTF.

Concerning this clonotype: This may be a read error, as it is one base from a much larger clone. The rearrangement uses TRBV25-1 and TRBJ2-2; a weak D match, TRBD2 (6 bases). CDR3 length: 18 residues. Germline lookup yields CDR1 MGHDK and CDR2 SYGVNS. The CDR3 DNA reads TGTGCCAGCAGTGAAGGGAAAGGGCGGACTACGTGGACCGGGGAGCTGATTTTT. This gives the protein CASSEGKGRTTWTGELIF.

This clonotype showed up just a few times. V and J are TRBV10-3 and TRBJ1-1; no firm D call. Trimming cost V 4 bases and J 3 bases, with 6 bases left between them. The germline V gene has CDR1 ENHRY and CDR2 SYGVKD. This CDR3 has 12 residues. This chain's CDR3 is CAISASYTEAFF. The CDR3 DNA reads as TGTGCCATCAGTGCCTCGTACACTGAAGCTTTCTTT.

There are many counts of this clonotype. The chain employs TRBV11-1 and TRBJ2-1; 8 bases map to TRBD2. Unmatched junction bases numbered 19, after V lost 4 bases and J lost 5 bases. The CDR3 is 19 residues long. From germline, CDR1 is SGHAT and CDR2 FQDESV (reference sequence). This CDR3 reads CASSSGALKRERGNNEQFF. The CDR3 region has the DNA TGTGCCAGCAGCTCCGGGGCCTTAAAGAGGGAGCGGGGGAACAATGAGCAGTTCTTC.

The sample holds many counts of this clonotype. V is TRBV5-1 and J is TRBJ2-5; D could derive from TRBD1 or TRBD2 (5 bases each). The V end was cut by 7 bases, the J end by 5 bases, with 18 bases between. The CDR3 spans 14 residues. Germline V gene lookup returns CDR1 SGHRS and CDR2 YFSETQ. The CDR3 nucleotides are TGCGCCAGCTGGAGAGGGGAGATGTGGGAGACCCAGTACTTC. It specifies CASWRGEMWETQYF.

There are many counts of this clonotype. The V and J genes are TRBV3-1 and TRBJ2-2; D uncertain. Trimming left V 1 base short and J 3 bases short, with 9 bases between. Looked up from germline, CDR1 is LGHDT and CDR2 is YNNKEL (reference sequence). The CDR3 is 15 residues long. This CDR3 is CASSQAPLYTGELFF. CDR3 sequence (DNA): TGTGCCAGCAGCCAAGCCCCCCTGTACACCGGGGAGCTGTTTTTT.

This clonotype has ten or more counts. V gene TRBV5-1 combines with J gene TRBJ2-3; D unclear. V lost 2 bases, J lost 1 base, and 11 bases lay in between. CDR3 length: 15 amino acids. CDR1 is SGHRS, CDR2 YFSETQ, per germline. Here the CDR3 DNA reads TGCGCCAGCAGCTTACCTGTTTTGGGCACAGATACGCAGTATTTT. It encodes CASSLPVLGTDTQYF.

Notes on this clonotype: Possible read error: a much larger clone is one base away. This sequence joins TRBV2 and TRBJ1-2, with 8 nucleotides matching TRBD1. The CDR3 covers 14 residues. Germline CDR1 reads SNHLY; CDR2 reads FYNNEI. This CDR3 reads CASSEQGAYYGYPF. As DNA, the CDR3 is TGTGCCAGCAGTGAGCAGGGGGCTTACTATGGCTACCCCTTC. Full variable domain (rest looked up from reference TRBV2 and TRBJ1-2): EPEVTQTPSHQVTQMGQEVILRCVPISNHLYFYWYRQILGQKVEFLVSFYNNEISEKSEIFDDQFSVERPDGSNFTLKIRSTKLEDSAMYFCASSEQGAYYGYPFGSGTRLTVV.

This clonotype occurred many times. The chain combines TRBV20-1 with TRBJ2-3; D ambiguous. V gave up 2 bases and J gave up 5 bases, with 5 bases separating them. Germline V gene lookup returns CDR1 DFQATT and CDR2 SNEGSKA (reference sequence). This CDR3 spans 11 amino acids. The CDR3 DNA is TGCAGTGCTAGACAGGAAGATACGCAGTATTTT. Its translation: CSARQEDTQYF.

The table lists this clonotype with many counts. The CDR3 nucleotides are TGCGCCAGCAGCTTGGAAGTGGCCCGGGAGCAGTACTTC. Protein product: CASSLEVAREQYF. V usage is TRBV5-1 and J usage is TRBJ2-7; D remains ambiguous. The germline CDR1 and CDR2 sequences are SGHRS and YFSETQ. The CDR3 sequence is 13 residues long. Trimming took off 0 bases at V and 7 bases at J, with 11 bases between the two ends.

This clonotype was seen ten or more times. The chain carries TRBV5-1 and TRBJ2-5; weak D call: TRBD1 (6 bases). The CDR3 covers 15 residues. The V gene lost 4 bases and the J gene lost 5 bases, with 18 bases spanning the gap. CDR1 and CDR2 from the germline V gene are SGHRS and YFSETQ. The CDR3 sequence: CASSKQLPQGETQYF. The CDR3 nucleotides are TGCGCCAGCAGCAAACAGCTACCCCAGGGGGAGACCCAGTACTTC.

This clonotype was seen at least ten times. This rearrangement joins TRBV12-3 or TRBV12-4 to TRBJ2-3, with no clear D. The CDR3 totals 15 residues. The V end was cut by 5 bases, the J end by 0 bases, with 12 bases between. Here the CDR3 DNA reads TGTGCCAGCAGTCTCTGGCGGCGGAGCACAGATACGCAGTATTTT. This codes for CASSLWRRSTDTQYF.

This clonotype occurred many times. The V call is TRBV7-2, the J call TRBJ2-7; TRBD2 matches 8 bases. This CDR3 comprises 16 residues. Germline-derived CDR1 and CDR2 are SGHTA and FQGNSA. V lost 0 bases, J lost 2 bases, and 6 bases stayed unmatched. In DNA form, the CDR3 reads TGTGCCAGCAGCTTAGCTGGCGTAGCGGGGACCTACGAGCAGTACTTC. Translated: CASSLAGVAGTYEQYF.

This sequence joins TRBV19 and TRBJ2-1; unclear D gene. The length of the CDR3 is 14 residues. Deletions cut 4 bases from V and 0 bases from J, with 7 bases between. Germline V gene sequence: CDR1 LNHDA, CDR2 SQIVND (reference sequence). CDR3: CASSKESSYNEQFF. The CDR3 DNA reads TGTGCCAGTAGTAAAGAAAGCTCCTACAATGAGCAGTTCTTC.

This clonotype has a count of ten or more. The V gene is TRBV20-1, the J gene TRBJ2-3; possibly TRBD1 or TRBD2 for D (6 bases each). Between the trimmed V and J ends, which lost 2 bases and 2 bases, there was a span of 14 bases. Germline-derived CDR1 and CDR2 are DFQATT and SNEGSKA (reference sequence). The CDR3 contains 15 residues. The DNA for the CDR3 is TGCAGTGCTAGACCCGGGGGCCCTCACACAGATACGCAGTATTTT. It codes for CSARPGGPHTDTQYF.

Many counts were recorded for this clonotype. Written as DNA, the CDR3 is TGTGCCAGCAGTCGGGGCCCATTCATTGGACTCCAAGAGACCCAGTACTTC. Protein product: CASSRGPFIGLQETQYF. This rearrangement joins TRBV12-3 or TRBV12-4 to TRBJ2-5; tentatively, D is TRBD1 or TRBD2 (5 bases each). Trimming cost V 5 bases and J 1 base, with 20 bases left between them. The CDR3 contains 17 residues.